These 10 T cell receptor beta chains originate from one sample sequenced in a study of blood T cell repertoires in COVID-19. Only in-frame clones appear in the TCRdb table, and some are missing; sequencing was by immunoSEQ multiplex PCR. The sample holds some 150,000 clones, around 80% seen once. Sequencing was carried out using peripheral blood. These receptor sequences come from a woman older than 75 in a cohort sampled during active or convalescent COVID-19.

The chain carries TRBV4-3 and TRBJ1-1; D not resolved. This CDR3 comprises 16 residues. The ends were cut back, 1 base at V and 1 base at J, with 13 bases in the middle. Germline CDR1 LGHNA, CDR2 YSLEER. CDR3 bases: TGCGCCAGCAGCCAAGCTCTTGCCCTATCGAACACTGAAGCTTTCTTT. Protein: CASSQALALSNTEAFF.

The CDR3 bases are TGTGCCAGCAGTTATGGGGCGACCCTTGAGGTCACCGGGGAGCTGTTTTTT. It yields the protein CASSYGATLEVTGELFF. V and J are TRBV27 and TRBJ2-2, with D perhaps TRBD1 (5 bases). The germline gives CDR1 MNHEY, CDR2 SMNVEV (reference sequence). The V and J ends lost 4 bases and 4 bases respectively, with 19 bases between them. The CDR3 has 17 amino acids.

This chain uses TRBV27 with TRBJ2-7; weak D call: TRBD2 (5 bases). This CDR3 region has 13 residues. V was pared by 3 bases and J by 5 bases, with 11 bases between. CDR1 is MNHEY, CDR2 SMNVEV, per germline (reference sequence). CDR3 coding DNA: TGTGCCAGCAGTTTTTACGGGGTGAACGAGCAGTACTTC. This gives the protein CASSFYGVNEQYF.

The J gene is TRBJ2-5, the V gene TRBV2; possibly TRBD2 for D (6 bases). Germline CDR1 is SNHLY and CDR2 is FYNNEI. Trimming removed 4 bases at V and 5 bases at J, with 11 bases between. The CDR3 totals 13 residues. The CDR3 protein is CASSGGRSETQYF. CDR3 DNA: TGTGCCAGCAGTGGTGGGAGGTCGGAGACCCAGTACTTC.

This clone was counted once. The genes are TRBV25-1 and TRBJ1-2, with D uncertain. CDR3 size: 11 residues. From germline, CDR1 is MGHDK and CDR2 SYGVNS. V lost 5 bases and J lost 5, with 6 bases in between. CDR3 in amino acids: CASSSSYGYTF. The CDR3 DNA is TGTGCCAGCAGTTCTAGTTATGGCTACACCTTC.

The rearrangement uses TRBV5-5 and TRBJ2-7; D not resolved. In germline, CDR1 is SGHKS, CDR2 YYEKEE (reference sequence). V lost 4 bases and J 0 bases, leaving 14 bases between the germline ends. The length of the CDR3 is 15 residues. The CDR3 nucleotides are TGTGCCAGCAGCCCTTCCCTATTAAGCTCCTACGAGCAGTACGTC. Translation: CASSPSLLSSYEQYV.

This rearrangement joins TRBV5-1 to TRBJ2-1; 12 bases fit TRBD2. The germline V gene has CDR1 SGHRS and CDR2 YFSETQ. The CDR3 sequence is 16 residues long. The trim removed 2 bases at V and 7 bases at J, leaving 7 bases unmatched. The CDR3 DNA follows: TGCGCCAGCAGCTTCCGCGCTAGCGGGGGGGCAAATGAGCAGTTCTTC. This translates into CASSFRASGGANEQFF.

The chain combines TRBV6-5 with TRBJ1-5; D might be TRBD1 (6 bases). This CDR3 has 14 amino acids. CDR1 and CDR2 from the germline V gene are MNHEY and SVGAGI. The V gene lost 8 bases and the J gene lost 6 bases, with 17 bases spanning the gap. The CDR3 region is CASGLTGLGQPQHF. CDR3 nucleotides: TGTGCCAGCGGCCTCACAGGGTTAGGTCAGCCCCAGCATTTT.

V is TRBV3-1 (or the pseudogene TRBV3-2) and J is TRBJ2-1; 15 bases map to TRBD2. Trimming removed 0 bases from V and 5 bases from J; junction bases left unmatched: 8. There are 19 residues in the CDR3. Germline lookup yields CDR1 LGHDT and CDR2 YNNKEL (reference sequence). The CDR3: CASSQDLRTSGGAHNEQFF. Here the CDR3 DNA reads TGTGCCAGCAGCCAAGACCTTAGGACTAGCGGGGGGGCCCACAATGAGCAGTTCTTC.

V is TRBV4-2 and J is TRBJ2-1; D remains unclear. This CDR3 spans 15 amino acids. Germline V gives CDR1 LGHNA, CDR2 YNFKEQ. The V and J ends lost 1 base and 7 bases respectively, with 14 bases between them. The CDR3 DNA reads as TGTGCCAGCAGCCAAGGGGCCGTTATAGGTAATGAGCAGTTCTTC. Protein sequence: CASSQGAVIGNEQFF.